The rows below give T cell receptor beta chains drawn from one sample of a study of sequential checkpoint blockade in melanoma. Repertoires were generated with immunoSEQ multiplex PCR, while TCRdb's copy carries only in-frame clones and drops some. The sample lists 7,500 to 8,500 clones; around 64% were seen once. Sequences were derived from CD8+ T cells sorted from blood (inferred from file names), sampled from a patient given nivolumab and ipilimumab in sequence. Receptor source: a human patient with melanoma. Some clones in this sample may be carry-over from other donors' samples. Both conserved end residues are part of each CDR3. The order of the fields is J gene, clone size, V gene, D gene, CDR3 protein, CDR3 DNA. The D gene is left open where the match is weak. The size field is filled for only some rows; it gives once, few, many or a size class.

>TRBJ2-1|.|TRBV13|TRBD2
CASSLWRGDYNEQFF
TGTGCCAGCAGCTTATGGCGGGGGGACTACAATGAGCAGTTCTTC
>TRBJ1-2|.|TRBV5-6|.
CASSTGSLHGYTF
TGTGCCAGCAGCACCGGGAGCCTGCATGGCTACACCTTC
>TRBJ2-4|.|TRBV5-4|.
CASSLRRGQSKNIQYF
TGTGCCAGCAGCTTGCGCAGGGGACAAAGCAAAAACATTCAGTACTTC
>TRBJ2-5|.|TRBV4-2|.
CASSRRTGDPEETQYF
TGTGCCAGCAGCCGGAGGACGGGGGACCCCGAAGAGACCCAGTACTTC
>TRBJ2-7|.|TRBV7-2|TRBD2
CASSLGVRDYDYEQYF
TGTGCCAGCAGCTTAGGGGTCCGGGACTACGACTACGAGCAGTACTTC
>TRBJ1-1|few|TRBV11-2|.
CASSPNRNTEAFF
TGCGCCAGCAGCCCTAATAGGAACACTGAAGCTTTCTTT
>TRBJ1-3|.|TRBV7-6|TRBD1
CASSHHRGLDGNTIYF
TGTGCCAGCAGCCATCACAGGGGATTAGATGGAAACACCATATATTTT
>TRBJ1-4|medium-sized|TRBV21-1|.
CASSKAWALQGPNEKLFF
TGTGCCAGCAGCAAAGCTTGGGCCCTTCAGGGTCCTAATGAAAAACTGTTTTTT
>TRBJ1-2|few|TRBV7-8|TRBD1
CASSTDRGIHYGYTF
TGTGCCAGCAGTACCGACAGGGGAATCCACTATGGCTACACCTTC
>TRBJ1-5|.|TRBV4-2|.
CASSQGGGDQPQHF
TGTGCCAGCAGCCAAGGTGGCGGGGATCAGCCCCAGCATTTT
>TRBJ2-7|.|TRBV11-2|.
CASSLEDSPTYEQYF
TGTGCCAGCAGCTTAGAGGACAGTCCAACCTACGAGCAGTACTTC
>TRBJ2-7|.|TRBV15|.
CATTTHDSYEQYF
TGTGCCACCACTACGCATGACTCCTACGAGCAGTACTTC
>TRBJ1-5|few|TRBV7-2|.
CASSGQIATDQPQHF
TGTGCCAGCAGCGGACAAATAGCCACGGATCAGCCCCAGCATTTT
>TRBJ1-6|.|TRBV5-6|.
CASRGGWQARNSPLHF
TGTGCCAGCAGGGGGGGATGGCAGGCTCGAAATTCACCCCTCCACTTT
>TRBJ2-7|.|TRBV15|.
CATSRDDGGRGGEQYF
TGTGCCACCAGCAGAGATGATGGTGGCAGGGGTGGCGAGCAGTACTTC
>TRBJ2-7|.|TRBV4-2|.
CASSQAQGISYEQYF
TGTGCCAGCAGCCAAGCACAGGGTATTTCCTACGAGCAGTACTTC
>TRBJ2-7|.|TRBV29-1|TRBD1
CSVEIPGQGSPYEQYF
TGCAGCGTTGAAATACCGGGACAGGGATCCCCTTACGAGCAGTACTTC
>TRBJ1-2|.|TRBV13|TRBD1
CASSPLAGGTNYGYTF
TGTGCCAGCAGCCCATTGGCAGGGGGTACTAACTATGGCTACACCTTC
>TRBJ1-2|once|TRBV5-5|.
CASTYEVRGQTSRF
TGTGCCAGCACCTATGAGGTGCGAGGACAGACCTCCCGCTTC
>TRBJ1-1|.|TRBV9|TRBD1
CASSVSDRGLPGAEAFF
TGTGCCAGCAGCGTGTCGGACAGGGGGCTCCCGGGGGCGGAAGCTTTCTTT
>TRBJ2-1|medium-sized|TRBV7-9|TRBD1
CASSSGTGVYNEQFF
TGTGCCAGCAGCTCCGGGACAGGGGTCTACAATGAGCAGTTCTTC
>TRBJ2-5|.|TRBV10-3|TRBD2
CAISDTSGGMRETQYF
TGTGCCATCAGTGATACTAGCGGGGGGATGCGCGAGACCCAGTACTTC
>TRBJ2-1|.|TRBV9|TRBD2
CASSVGNSGGKSSYNEQFF
TGTGCCAGCAGCGTAGGAAATAGCGGGGGGAAAAGCTCCTACAATGAGCAGTTCTTC
>TRBJ1-2|.|TRBV29-1|.
CSAQGYGYTF
TGCAGCGCACAGGGTTATGGCTACACCTTC
>TRBJ2-1|.|TRBV4-1|.
CASSRREMEISNEQFF
TGCGCCAGCAGCCGCCGGGAGATGGAGATCAGCAATGAGCAGTTCTTC
>TRBJ1-4|once|TRBV27|.
CASRRGGPGRNEKLFF
TGTGCCAGCAGACGGGGGGGGCCAGGCCGGAATGAAAAACTGTTTTTT
>TRBJ2-7|.|TRBV6-1|.
CASSEGQGLYYEQYF
TGTGCCAGCAGTGAAGGACAAGGACTGTACTACGAGCAGTACTTC
>TRBJ1-4|many|TRBV5-1|TRBD1
CASSSDREREKLFF
TGCGCCAGCAGCTCGGACAGGGAACGCGAAAAACTGTTTTTT
>TRBJ1-5|.|TRBV28|TRBD1
CASSSGTGNQPQHF
TGTGCCAGCAGTTCCGGGACAGGCAATCAGCCCCAGCATTTT
>TRBJ1-1|.|TRBV11-2|.
CASSFGATNTEAFF
TGTGCCAGCAGCTTTGGAGCTACGAACACTGAAGCTTTCTTT
>TRBJ1-1|.|TRBV4-1|.
CASSPRDKNTEAFF
TGCGCCAGCAGCCCTAGGGACAAGAACACTGAAGCTTTCTTT
>TRBJ1-2|.|TRBV4-1|TRBD1
CASSPEDRYRNYGYTF
TGCGCCAGCAGCCCCGAGGACAGGTACAGGAACTATGGCTACACCTTC
>TRBJ2-7|few|TRBV15|.
CATSREASGEQYF
TGTGCCACCAGCAGAGAAGCATCTGGTGAGCAGTACTTC
>TRBJ1-1|.|TRBV7-9|.
CASSLAQVEAFF
TGTGCCAGCAGCTTAGCGCAGGTTGAAGCTTTCTTT
>TRBJ1-3|.|TRBV5-4|.
CASSKGAGNTIYF
TGTGCCAGCAGCAAGGGGGCTGGAAACACCATATATTTT
>TRBJ1-1|.|TRBV27|TRBD1
CASSRGTGLTNTEAFF
TGTGCCAGCAGTCGCGGGACAGGGCTGACGAACACTGAAGCTTTCTTT
>TRBJ1-2|.|TRBV29-1|TRBD1
CSVVRPLQTGAEGYGYTF
TGCAGCGTTGTCCGTCCCCTTCAGACAGGGGCGGAAGGCTATGGCTACACCTTC
>TRBJ1-2|.|TRBV10-3|.
CAISDVRTDNNYGYTF
TGTGCCATCAGTGATGTTCGAACAGATAATAACTATGGCTACACCTTC
>TRBJ1-5|.|TRBV7-9|.
CASSHAMDRAQHF
TGTGCCAGCAGCCATGCCATGGACAGAGCCCAGCATTTT
>TRBJ1-3|.|TRBV11-1|.
CASSLARGNSGNTIYF
TGTGCCAGCAGCTTAGCGCGGGGGAACTCTGGAAACACCATATATTTT
>TRBJ1-5|.|TRBV5-1|.
CASSPRGGLQPQHF
TGCGCCAGCAGTCCCCGGGGGGGGCTACAGCCCCAGCATTTT
>TRBJ2-7|.|TRBV28|TRBD2
CASSVRGGVEQYF
TGTGCCAGCAGCGTAAGGGGAGGGGTCGAGCAGTACTTC
>TRBJ2-7|.|TRBV13|.
CASSYFGQTGEQYF
TGTGCCAGCAGCTATTTCGGACAGACGGGGGAGCAGTACTTC
>TRBJ2-5|.|TRBV7-9|.
CASNPVAEGPIQYF
TGTGCCAGCAACCCCGTGGCGGAGGGGCCCATCCAGTACTTC
>TRBJ1-1|.|TRBV5-6|.
CASSLGGAYRPNTEAFF
TGTGCCAGCAGCTTGGGCGGCGCCTATCGCCCTAACACTGAAGCTTTCTTT
>TRBJ1-2|few|TRBV7-9|.
CASSPTAGRDGYTF
TGTGCCAGCAGCCCCACAGCGGGTCGGGATGGCTACACCTTC
>TRBJ1-3|.|TRBV7-2|.
CASSLRGNTIYF
TGTGCCAGCAGCTTACGGGGAAACACCATATATTTT
>TRBJ2-7|.|TRBV19|.
CASSPRLSSYEQYF
TGTGCCAGTAGCCCCCGACTGTCGTCCTACGAGCAGTACTTC
>TRBJ1-2|.|TRBV9|TRBD1
CASSSWDRRNGYTF
TGTGCCAGCAGCTCCTGGGACAGGAGGAATGGCTACACCTTC
>TRBJ2-7|few|TRBV7-9|.
CASSLESGLHSYEQYF
TGTGCCAGCAGCTTAGAGTCCGGACTACACTCCTACGAGCAGTACTTC
>TRBJ1-1|.|TRBV4-1|TRBD1
CASSQNRGGTEAFF
TGCGCCAGCAGCCAGAACAGGGGGGGGACTGAAGCTTTCTTT
>TRBJ1-4|medium-sized|TRBV6-5|TRBD1
CASSFRGGVDEKLFF
TGTGCCAGCAGTTTTCGAGGGGGCGTTGATGAAAAACTGTTTTTT
>TRBJ2-7|.|TRBV11-1|TRBD1
CASSPRRSGQGSNEQYF
TGTGCCAGCAGCCCTAGGAGGTCGGGACAGGGGAGCAACGAGCAGTACTTC